The 5 T cell receptor beta chains below come from one sample, sequenced in a study of response to subunit inactivated influenza vaccine. TCRdb re-called the RT-PCR reads through MiXCR, storing one row per CDR3 protein. The profile covers 500,000 to 550,000 distinct CDR3 sequences, with around 7.9% appearing a single time and roughly 14% taken by the ten largest. The starting material was PBMCs from blood, obtained less than 25 months after vaccination. All receptors come from a man aged 45 to 75 who received an inactivated influenza vaccine.

V and J are TRBV7-9 and TRBJ2-1, with TRBD2 identical over 7 bases. This CDR3 contains 16 residues. V dropped 6 bases and J dropped 0; count of bases not matched to a gene: 8. Germline V gene sequence: CDR1 SEHNR, CDR2 FQNEAQ (reference sequence). CDR3 in amino acids: CASRPSGITSYNEQFF. CDR3 sequence (DNA): TGTGCCAGCAGGCCTAGCGGTATTACCTCCTACAATGAGCAGTTCTTC.

The J gene is TRBJ2-2, the V gene TRBV10-3; TRBD1 or TRBD2 may be the D gene (5 bases each). V was pared by 4 bases and J by 0 bases, with 12 bases between. Germline assignment: CDR1 ENHRY and CDR2 SYGVKD. CDR3 length: 16 residues. The CDR3 loop is CAISAIGTANTGELFF. The DNA for the CDR3 is TGTGCCATCAGTGCTATAGGGACGGCGAACACCGGGGAGCTGTTTTTT.

Ten or more counts support this clonotype. This chain joins TRBV14 and TRBJ2-1; 12 nucleotides match TRBD2. V lost 0 bases and J lost 0; bases outside the gene matches: 12. The germline V gene encodes CDR1 SGHDN and CDR2 FVKESK. The CDR3 covers 21 residues. The CDR3 reads CASSQDHGLAGFLSSYNEQFF. CDR3 DNA sequence: TGTGCCAGCAGCCAAGACCATGGACTAGCGGGATTTCTGAGCTCCTACAATGAGCAGTTCTTC. Full variable domain (outside the CDR3, taken from reference TRBV14 and TRBJ2-1): EAGVTQFPSHSVIEKGQTVTLRCDPISGHDNLYWYRRVMGKEIKFLLHFVKESKQDESGMPNNRFLAERTGGTYSTLKVQPAELEDSGVYFCASSQDHGLAGFLSSYNEQFFGPGTRLTVL.

Ten or more counts support this clonotype. The rearrangement joins TRBV6-1 to TRBJ1-1; 8 bases are a match to TRBD1. Germline lookup yields CDR1 MNHNS and CDR2 SASEGT. The CDR3 has 13 amino acids. V dropped 8 bases and J dropped 2; count of bases not matched to a gene: 4. The CDR3 loop reads CASRRGPNTEAFF. The DNA for the CDR3 is TGTGCCAGCCGCAGGGGGCCAAACACTGAAGCTTTCTTT.

This chain links TRBV7-8 with TRBJ1-5; D may be TRBD1 (5 bases). The V end lost 5 bases, the J end lost 0 bases, and 11 bases lay between the germline ends. The CDR3 is 15 residues long. The germline V gene encodes CDR1 SGHVS and CDR2 FQNEAQ. The CDR3 loop reads CASSPGTFSNQPQHF. CDR3 DNA: TGTGCCAGCAGCCCTGGGACGTTTAGCAATCAGCCCCAGCATTTT.